The entry that follows covers one T cell receptor beta chain sequence. This sample is drawn from a study of technical replicates of blood from a few donors. The CDR3 extends over 17 amino acids. CDR1 is SGHTA, CDR2 FQGTGA, per germline. V was pared by 7 bases and J by 5 bases, with 26 bases between. The method was immunoSEQ multiplex PCR; TCRdb's version includes in-frame clones alone and lacks a portion of them. The profile shows about 75,000 clones, around 97% of them singletons. The sample consisted of T cells isolated from PBMCs. The TCR was taken from a human donor in good health. V is TRBV7-3 and J is TRBJ1-1, with D maybe TRBD1 (6 bases). This CDR3 is CASIRAGRRGIGTEAFF. DNA of the CDR3: TGTGCCAGCATCCGCGCGGGTCGAAGGGGGATAGGGACTGAAGCTTTCTTT.